The sample holds one count of the clone carrying this T cell receptor (beta chain). This sample was included in a study of OX40 agonist ivuxolimab in advanced cancers. Generated by immunoSEQ multiplex PCR, the TCRdb table keeps only in-frame clones and is missing some. The repertoire includes over 25,000 clones, 81% of them detected once, and roughly 30% sits in the top ten. In germline, CDR1 is LNHDA, CDR2 SQIVND (reference sequence). V was trimmed by 1 base and J by 9 bases, leaving 12 bases between them. The CDR3 has 14 amino acids. The clonotype originates from an adult with an advanced solid tumor such as melanoma, head and neck, liver or kidney cancer. The V and J genes are TRBV19 and TRBJ2-2; D possibly uses TRBD1 or TRBD2 (7 bases each). The sequenced sample was CD4+ or CD8+ T cells sorted from blood, obtained in a trial of the OX40 agonist ivuxolimab. The CDR3 region has the DNA TGTGCCAGTAGTATAGTGGGAGGGGGCCGGGAGCTGTTTTTT. This gives the protein CASSIVGGGRELFF.